A single sample is the source of the 30 T cell receptor beta chains below, sequenced in a study of T cell changes during pregnancy in multiple sclerosis. Some clones are missing from TCRdb's copy, which holds only in-frame ones; the method was immunoSEQ multiplex PCR. The sample consists of approximately 70,000 clones, 75% to 95% of them appearing once. The specimen comprised CD4+ T cells from peripheral blood mononuclear cells, sampled before pregnancy. The source is a female donor with multiple sclerosis, enrolled in a pregnancy study.

V usage is TRBV7-7 and J usage is TRBJ2-1; 7 positions agree with TRBD1. The CDR3 has 14 residues. Germline loops: CDR1 SSHAT, CDR2 FNYEAQ (reference sequence). The V gene end was trimmed by 8 bases and the J gene end by 1 base; junction bases not matched to a gene: 5. CDR3 sequence reads: CASSQGESYNEQFF. Here the CDR3 DNA reads TGTGCCAGCTCCCAGGGGGAATCCTACAATGAGCAGTTCTTC.

The V gene is TRBV5-1, the J gene TRBJ2-7, with 9 nucleotides matching TRBD1. Germline values: CDR1 SGHRS, CDR2 YFSETQ. The CDR3 consists of 15 residues. After removal of 4 bases from V and 7 bases from J, the junction contained 12 bases not matched to a gene. CDR3 DNA: TGCGCCAGCAGCCCGGGGGACAGGGCAGGAGGAGAGCAGTACTTC. Encoded protein: CASSPGDRAGGEQYF.

The V gene is TRBV10-3, the J gene TRBJ2-2; possibly TRBD1 for D (5 bases). This CDR3 is built from 15 residues. The V gene lost 0 bases and the J gene lost 0 bases, with 5 bases spanning the gap. CDR1 ENHRY and CDR2 SYGVKD come from the germline V gene. This CDR3 is CAISESGPNTGELFF. As DNA, the CDR3 is TGTGCCATCAGTGAGTCGGGGCCGAACACCGGGGAGCTGTTTTTT.

This chain connects TRBV9 to TRBJ2-7, with TRBD2 as a possible D gene (5 bases). Trimming took 4 bases from V and 6 from J, leaving 14 bases between them. CDR3 length equals 13 residues. Germline V gene lookup returns CDR1 SGDLS and CDR2 YYNGEE. The CDR3 sequence: CASSPRVEGEQYF. CDR3 DNA sequence: TGTGCCAGCAGCCCCCGGGTCGAGGGCGAGCAGTACTTC.

This chain connects TRBV6-5 to TRBJ1-2, with unresolved D. Trimming stripped 5 bases from V and 5 bases from J, with 18 bases between. CDR1 is MNHEY, CDR2 SVGAGI, per germline. The CDR3 is 15 residues long. CDR3: CASSTRSVGDYGYTF. The CDR3 DNA is TGTGCCAGCAGTACACGGAGTGTGGGAGATTATGGCTACACCTTC.

The rearrangement joins TRBV7-2 to TRBJ2-7, with D perhaps TRBD2 (6 bases). The CDR3 runs 14 residues. Germline assignment: CDR1 SGHTA and CDR2 FQGNSA. The ends were cut back, 4 bases at V and 4 bases at J, with 14 bases in the middle. The CDR3 coding sequence is TGTGCCAGCAGCTCCCCGGGACTTTTATACGAGCAGTACTTC. Amino acids: CASSSPGLLYEQYF.

The chain is built from TRBV2 and TRBJ1-1; D gene uncertain. Deletions cut 2 bases from V and 5 bases from J, with 15 bases between. The CDR3 length is 15 residues. Germline assignment: CDR1 SNHLY and CDR2 FYNNEI. The CDR3 DNA reads TGTGCCAGCAGTGAATTACGAGGGTCGGTGACTGAAGCTTTCTTT. As protein: CASSELRGSVTEAFF.

This rearrangement joins TRBV9 to TRBJ2-5; a weak D match, TRBD2 (5 bases). Per germline, CDR1 SGDLS and CDR2 YYNGEE. The CDR3 has 15 amino acids. The germline V and J ends were trimmed by 0 bases and 4 bases, with 13 bases remaining between them. CDR3 loop: CASSVDEGVRETQYF. The CDR3, as DNA: TGTGCCAGCAGCGTAGACGAGGGAGTACGAGAGACCCAGTACTTC.

This clone was seen only a few times. The chain couples TRBV7-9 to TRBJ1-6; TRBD1 agrees at 7 bases. Trimming took 3 bases from V and 5 from J; bases not matched to a gene: 1. Germline V gives CDR1 SEHNR, CDR2 FQNEAQ (reference sequence). CDR3 length equals 14 residues. CDR3 in DNA: TGTGCCAGCAGCTTTGGACAGGATAATTCACCCCTCCACTTT. Amino acids: CASSFGQDNSPLHF.

This chain joins TRBV2 and TRBJ1-3; a possible D gene is TRBD1 (6 bases). This CDR3 is 15 amino acids long. Germline loops: CDR1 SNHLY, CDR2 FYNNEI. V dropped 3 bases and J dropped 4 bases, with 13 bases sitting between them. CDR3 residues: CASSDTGISGNTIYF. Here the CDR3 DNA reads TGTGCCAGCAGTGATACAGGGATTTCAGGAAACACCATATATTTT.

This rearrangement joins TRBV5-1 to TRBJ2-3, with 9 bases that match TRBD2. This CDR3 comprises 15 residues. Per germline, CDR1 SGHRS and CDR2 YFSETQ. Trimming removed 5 bases from V and 0 bases from J; junction bases left unmatched: 4. The CDR3: CASSLAGTSTDTQYF. The CDR3, as DNA: TGCGCCAGCAGTCTAGCGGGGACTAGCACAGATACGCAGTATTTT.

This chain connects TRBV19 to TRBJ2-1, with 12 bases matching TRBD1. V trimming: 5 bases; J trimming: 3 bases; junction bases outside the gene matches: 8. The CDR3 is 17 amino acids. Germline CDR1 reads LNHDA; CDR2 reads SQIVND (reference sequence). The CDR3 loop is CASSSSGTGGFYNEQFF. The CDR3 region has the DNA TGTGCCAGTAGTTCCTCCGGGACAGGGGGCTTCTACAATGAGCAGTTCTTC.

The genes are TRBV27 and TRBJ1-4, with D perhaps matching TRBD1 (6 bases). In germline, CDR1 is MNHEY, CDR2 SMNVEV (reference sequence). Trimming took 0 bases from V and 7 from J, leaving 21 bases between them. This CDR3 contains 18 residues. CDR3 in amino acids: CASSLSIGQGQRGEKLFF. CDR3 DNA sequence: TGTGCCAGCAGTTTATCGATAGGGCAGGGGCAGCGTGGTGAAAAACTGTTTTTT.

The CDR3 here is CASRPGRTSGDNEQFF. CDR3 nucleotide sequence: TGTGCCAGCAGGCCCGGACGGACTAGCGGGGACAATGAGCAGTTCTTC. The chain recombines TRBV5-4 with TRBJ2-1, with 12 bases identical to TRBD2. The CDR3 covers 16 residues. V trimming: 5 bases; J trimming: 5 bases; junction bases outside the gene matches: 8. CDR1 is SGHNT, CDR2 YYREEE, per germline (reference sequence). The entire variable domain, with the rest obtained from reference TRBV5-4 and TRBJ2-1, is as follows: ETGVTQSPTHLIKTRGQQVTLRCSSQSGHNTVSWYQQALGQGPQFIFQYYREEENGRGNFPPRFSGLQFPNYSSELNVNALELDDSALYLCASRPGRTSGDNEQFFGPGTRLTVL.

V is TRBV6-6 and J is TRBJ1-2; 8 nucleotides line up with TRBD1. Germline V gene sequence: CDR1 MNHNY, CDR2 SVGAGI (reference sequence). CDR3 length: 14 residues. V shed 6 bases and J 4 bases; nucleotides not matched to a gene: 7. Here the CDR3 DNA reads TGTGCCAGCAGAAAGACAGGGGCTGGCTATGGCTACACCTTC. This translates into CASRKTGAGYGYTF.

V gene TRBV27 combines with J gene TRBJ1-1; D is ambiguous. V lost 5 bases to trimming and J lost 1 base, with 8 bases between them. The CDR3 spans 13 residues. Germline lookup yields CDR1 MNHEY and CDR2 SMNVEV (reference sequence). CDR3 sequence reads: CASSPRQNTEAFF. The CDR3 nucleotides are TGTGCCAGCAGTCCCCGACAGAACACTGAAGCTTTCTTT.

The CDR3 here is CASSRDTRWAGYTF. The CDR3 region has the DNA TGTGCCAGCAGCCGGGACACACGCTGGGCGGGCTACACCTTC. This chain connects TRBV7-2 to TRBJ1-2; D might be TRBD1 (6 bases). Germline CDR1 SGHTA, CDR2 FQGNSA. Trimming stripped 5 bases from V and 8 bases from J, with 18 bases between. The CDR3 has 14 residues.

The chain combines TRBV30 with TRBJ1-2, with a weak D call TRBD1 (5 bases). The CDR3 is made up of 13 amino acids. Germline values: CDR1 GTSNPN, CDR2 SVGIG (reference sequence). V was trimmed by 3 bases and J by 9 bases, leaving 17 bases between them. CDR3 protein: CAWSPGGVRRYTF. In DNA, the CDR3 is TGTGCCTGGAGCCCTGGGGGGGTCCGTCGCTACACCTTC. The variable domain in full, completed from reference TRBV30 and TRBJ1-2, reads SQTIHQWPATLVQPVGSPLSLECTVEGTSNPNLYWYRQAAGRGLQLLFYSVGIGQISSEVPQNLSASRPQDRQFILSSKKLLLSDSGFYLCAWSPGGVRRYTFGSGTRLTVV.

The genes are TRBV2 and TRBJ2-3; TRBD2 matches at 12 bases. The germline V gene has CDR1 SNHLY and CDR2 FYNNEI. The CDR3 extends over 14 amino acids. V shed 10 bases, J shed 1 base, and the junction held 3 bases outside the gene matches. CDR3 nucleotide sequence: TGTGCCACGCGACTAGCGGGGGGCACAGATACGCAGTATTTT. Encoded protein: CATRLAGGTDTQYF.

V is TRBV5-6 and J is TRBJ2-3, with 7 nucleotides matching TRBD1. This CDR3 region has 14 residues. The germline V gene has CDR1 SGHDT and CDR2 YYEEEE. V was pared by 6 bases and J by 2 bases, with 6 bases of the junction left unmatched. CDR3 nucleotides: TGTGCCAGCACCTCGGGACAGTACACAGATACGCAGTATTTT. This encodes CASTSGQYTDTQYF.

The rearrangement joins TRBV4-3 to TRBJ2-3, with 10 bases matching TRBD2. V lost 0 bases, J lost 1 base, and 4 bases stayed unmatched. CDR3 length equals 17 residues. Germline lookup yields CDR1 LGHNA and CDR2 YSLEER. CDR3 DNA: TGCGCCAGCAGCCAAGATCGGCTAGCGGGGGGCACAGATACGCAGTATTTT. Translation gives CASSQDRLAGGTDTQYF.

The DNA for the CDR3 is TGTGCCACCGGGGGTGCTCAGAATGAAAAACTGTTTTTT. This sequence encodes CATGGAQNEKLFF. The genes are TRBV19 and TRBJ1-4, with D possibly matching TRBD1 (5 bases). Germline CDR1 is LNHDA and CDR2 is SQIVND (reference sequence). The V end lost 10 bases, the J end lost 5 bases, and 14 bases lay between the germline ends. The CDR3 contains 13 residues.

The chain couples TRBV7-8 to TRBJ1-1; unclear D gene. V dropped 4 bases and J dropped 0 bases, with 12 bases sitting between them. CDR1 SGHVS and CDR2 FQNEAQ come from the germline V gene. The CDR3 spans 15 residues. The CDR3 protein is CASSSMWSVNTEAFF. Here the CDR3 DNA reads TGTGCCAGCAGCTCCATGTGGTCGGTGAACACTGAAGCTTTCTTT.

The chain couples TRBV30 to TRBJ1-1; tentative D call: TRBD1 (5 bases). Germline V gene lookup returns CDR1 GTSNPN and CDR2 SVGIG (reference sequence). Between the trimmed V and J ends, which lost 6 bases and 4 bases, there was a span of 9 bases. This CDR3 spans 11 amino acids. The CDR3 region has the DNA TGTGCCTGTCAGGGATTCACTGAAGCTTTCTTT. It encodes CACQGFTEAFF.

As regards this clone: The sample contains more than one DNA sequence encoding this CDR3. The genes are TRBV18 and TRBJ2-2; possibly TRBD1 for D (6 bases). Germline lookup yields CDR1 KGHSH and CDR2 LQKENI. V lost 0 bases and J lost 3, with 11 bases in between. CDR3 length equals 16 residues. The CDR3 region is CASSPPWGRDTGELFF. CDR3 nucleotide sequence: TGTGCCAGCTCACCACCGTGGGGGCGAGACACCGGGGAGCTGTTTTTT.

V is TRBV12-5 and J is TRBJ1-2, with D unclear. CDR3 size: 15 residues. Germline V lookup: CDR1 LGHNT, CDR2 FRNRAP. The V gene lost 3 bases and the J gene lost 2 bases, with 13 bases spanning the gap. The CDR3 DNA sequence: TGTGCTAGTGGTTTTGTACCAGGATCCAACTATGGCTACACCTTC. Encoded protein: CASGFVPGSNYGYTF.

This clone showed up just once. The genes are TRBV9 and TRBJ2-3; 7 bases fit TRBD1. Germline V gene data show CDR1 as SGDLS and CDR2 as YYNGEE. The J segment lost 0 bases and the V segment lost 4 bases, leaving 17 bases of the junction unmatched. This CDR3 contains 19 residues. The CDR3 DNA sequence: TGTGCCAGCAGCCTCAACCCGGGACAGATAATCCCTAGCACAGATACGCAGTATTTT. This encodes CASSLNPGQIIPSTDTQYF.

The gene calls are TRBV27 and TRBJ1-1; D is possibly TRBD1 (6 bases). V lost 6 bases and J 5 bases, leaving 13 bases between the germline ends. The germline CDR1 and CDR2 sequences are MNHEY and SMNVEV (reference sequence). The CDR3 is 13 amino acids. CDR3 sequence reads: CASSLRGWTEAFF. For the CDR3, the DNA is TGTGCCAGCAGCTTGAGGGGGTGGACTGAAGCTTTCTTT.

This chain joins TRBV25-1 and TRBJ2-5; 7 positions agree with TRBD2. The CDR3 has 17 amino acids. CDR1 is MGHDK and CDR2 is SYGVNS in the germline V gene. Trimming at V came to 4 bases and at J to 5 bases, leaving 16 bases not matched to a gene. CDR3 sequence reads: CASSGTKPGPGGETQYF. In DNA form, the CDR3 reads TGTGCCAGCAGTGGAACCAAGCCGGGCCCCGGGGGGGAGACCCAGTACTTC.

The rearrangement links TRBV28 to TRBJ1-5, with a tentative D call TRBD1 (6 bases). Germline assignment: CDR1 MDHEN and CDR2 SYDVKM. V was clipped by 2 bases and J by 1 base, with 12 bases between them. CDR3 length: 16 amino acids. The CDR3 is CASSLPTGLSNQPQHF. DNA for the CDR3: TGTGCCAGCAGTTTACCCACAGGGTTGAGCAATCAGCCCCAGCATTTT.